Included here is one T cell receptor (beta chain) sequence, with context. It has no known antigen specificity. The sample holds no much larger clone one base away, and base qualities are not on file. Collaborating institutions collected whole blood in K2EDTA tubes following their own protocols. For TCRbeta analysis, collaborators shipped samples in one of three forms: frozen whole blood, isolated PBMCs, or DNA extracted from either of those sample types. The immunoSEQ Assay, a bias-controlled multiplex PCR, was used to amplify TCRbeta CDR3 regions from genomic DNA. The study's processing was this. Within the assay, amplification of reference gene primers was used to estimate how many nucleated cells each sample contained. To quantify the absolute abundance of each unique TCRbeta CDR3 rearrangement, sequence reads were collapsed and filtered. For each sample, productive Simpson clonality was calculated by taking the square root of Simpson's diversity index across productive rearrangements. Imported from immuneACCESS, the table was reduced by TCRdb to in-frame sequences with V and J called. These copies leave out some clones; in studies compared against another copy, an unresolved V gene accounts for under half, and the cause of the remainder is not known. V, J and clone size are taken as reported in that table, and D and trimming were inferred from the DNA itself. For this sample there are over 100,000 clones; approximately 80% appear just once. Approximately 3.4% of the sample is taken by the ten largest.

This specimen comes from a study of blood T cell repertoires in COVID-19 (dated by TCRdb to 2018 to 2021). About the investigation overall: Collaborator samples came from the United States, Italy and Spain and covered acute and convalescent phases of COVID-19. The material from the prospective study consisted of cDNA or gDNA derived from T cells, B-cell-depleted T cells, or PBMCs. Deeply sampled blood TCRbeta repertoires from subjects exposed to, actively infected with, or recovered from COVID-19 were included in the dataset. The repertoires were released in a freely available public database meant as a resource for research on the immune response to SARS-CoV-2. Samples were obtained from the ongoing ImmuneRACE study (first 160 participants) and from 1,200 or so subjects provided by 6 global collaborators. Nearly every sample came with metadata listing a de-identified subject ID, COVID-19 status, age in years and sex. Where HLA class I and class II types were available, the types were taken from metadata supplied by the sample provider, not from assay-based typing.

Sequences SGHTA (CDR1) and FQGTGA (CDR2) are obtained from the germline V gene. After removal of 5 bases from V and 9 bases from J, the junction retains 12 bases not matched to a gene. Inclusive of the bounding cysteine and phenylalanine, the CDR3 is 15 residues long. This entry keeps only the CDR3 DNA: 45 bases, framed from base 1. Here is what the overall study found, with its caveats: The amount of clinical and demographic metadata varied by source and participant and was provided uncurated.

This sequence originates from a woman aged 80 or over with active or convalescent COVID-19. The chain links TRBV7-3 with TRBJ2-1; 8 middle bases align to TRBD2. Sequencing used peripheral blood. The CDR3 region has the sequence CASSPGGGGFSEQFF. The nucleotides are TGTGCCAGCAGCCCTGGGGGCGGGGGGTTCAGTGAGCAGTTCTTC.